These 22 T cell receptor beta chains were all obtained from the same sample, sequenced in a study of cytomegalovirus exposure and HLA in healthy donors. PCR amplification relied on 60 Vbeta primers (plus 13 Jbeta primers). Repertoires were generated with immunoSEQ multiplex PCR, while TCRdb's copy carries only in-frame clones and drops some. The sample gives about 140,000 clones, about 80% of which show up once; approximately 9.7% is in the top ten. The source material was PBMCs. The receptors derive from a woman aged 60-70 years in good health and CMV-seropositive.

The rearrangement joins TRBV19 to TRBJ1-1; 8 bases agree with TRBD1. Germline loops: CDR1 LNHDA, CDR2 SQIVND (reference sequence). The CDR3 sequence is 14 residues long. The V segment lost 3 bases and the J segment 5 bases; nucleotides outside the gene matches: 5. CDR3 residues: CASSIDRGTTEAFF. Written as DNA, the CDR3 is TGTGCCAGTAGTATCGACAGGGGCACTACTGAAGCTTTCTTT.

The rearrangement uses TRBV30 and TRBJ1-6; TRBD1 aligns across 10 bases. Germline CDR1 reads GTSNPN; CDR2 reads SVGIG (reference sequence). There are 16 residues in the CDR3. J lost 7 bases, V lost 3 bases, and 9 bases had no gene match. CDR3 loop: CAWRGGQGVWNSPLHF. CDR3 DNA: TGTGCCTGGAGGGGCGGACAGGGGGTTTGGAATTCACCCCTCCACTTT.

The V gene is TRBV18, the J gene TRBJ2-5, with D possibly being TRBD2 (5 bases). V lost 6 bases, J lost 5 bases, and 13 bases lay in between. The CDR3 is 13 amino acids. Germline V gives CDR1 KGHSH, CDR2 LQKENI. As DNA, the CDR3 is TGTGCCAGCTCCCTCTACACGGGGGAGACCCAGTACTTC. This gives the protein CASSLYTGETQYF. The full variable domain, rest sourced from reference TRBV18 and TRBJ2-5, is NAGVMQNPRHLVRRRGQEARLRCSPMKGHSHVYWYRQLPEEGLKFMVYLQKENIIDESGMPKERFSAEFPKEGPSILRIQQVVRGDSAAYFCASSLYTGETQYFGPGTRLLVL.

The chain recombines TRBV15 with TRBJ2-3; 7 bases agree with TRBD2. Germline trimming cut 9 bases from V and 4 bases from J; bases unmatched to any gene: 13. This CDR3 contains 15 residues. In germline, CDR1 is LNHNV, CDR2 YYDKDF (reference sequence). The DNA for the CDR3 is TGTGCCACTGACCGACTGGGCGGGAGATCAGATACGCAGTATTTT. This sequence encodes CATDRLGGRSDTQYF.

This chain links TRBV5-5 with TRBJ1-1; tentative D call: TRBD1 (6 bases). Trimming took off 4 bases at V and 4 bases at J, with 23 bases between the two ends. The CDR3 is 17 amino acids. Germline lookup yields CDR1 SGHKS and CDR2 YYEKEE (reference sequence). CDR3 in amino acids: CASSQDTGISRGTEAFF. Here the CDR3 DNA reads TGTGCCAGCAGCCAAGACACAGGGATCAGTAGAGGCACTGAAGCTTTCTTT.

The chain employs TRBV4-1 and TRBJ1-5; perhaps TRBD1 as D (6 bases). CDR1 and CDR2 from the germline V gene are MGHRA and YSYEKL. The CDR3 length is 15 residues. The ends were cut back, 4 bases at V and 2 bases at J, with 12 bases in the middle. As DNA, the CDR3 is TGCGCCAGCAGCCCTGGACAGAGAGGCAATCAGCCCCAGCATTTT. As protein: CASSPGQRGNQPQHF.

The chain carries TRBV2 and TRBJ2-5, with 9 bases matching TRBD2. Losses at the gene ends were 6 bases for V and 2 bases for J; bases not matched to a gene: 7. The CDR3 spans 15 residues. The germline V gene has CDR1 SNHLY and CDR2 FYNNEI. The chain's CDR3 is CASRQREAPQETQYF. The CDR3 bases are TGTGCCAGCAGGCAGCGGGAGGCCCCGCAAGAGACCCAGTACTTC.

In nucleotides, the CDR3 is TGTGCCTGGAAGGGGACTTTTAGCACAGATACGCAGTATTTT. Residues: CAWKGTFSTDTQYF. The V and J genes are TRBV30 and TRBJ2-3; the D gene is possibly TRBD2 (6 bases). Germline CDR1 GTSNPN, CDR2 SVGIG (reference sequence). Trimming removed 4 bases from V and 0 bases from J, with 11 bases in between. The CDR3 totals 14 residues.

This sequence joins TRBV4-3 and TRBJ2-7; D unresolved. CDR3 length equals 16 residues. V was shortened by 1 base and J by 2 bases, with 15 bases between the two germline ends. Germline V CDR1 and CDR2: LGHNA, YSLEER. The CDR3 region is CASSQGDPLVTYEQYF. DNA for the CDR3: TGCGCCAGCAGCCAAGGAGACCCCCTAGTTACCTACGAGCAGTACTTC.

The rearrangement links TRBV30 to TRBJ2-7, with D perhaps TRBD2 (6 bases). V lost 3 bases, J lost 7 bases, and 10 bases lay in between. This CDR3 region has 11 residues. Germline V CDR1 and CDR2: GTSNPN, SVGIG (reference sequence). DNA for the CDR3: TGTGCCTGGAGCGGGCGGGAAGAGCAGTACTTC. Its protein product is CAWSGREEQYF.

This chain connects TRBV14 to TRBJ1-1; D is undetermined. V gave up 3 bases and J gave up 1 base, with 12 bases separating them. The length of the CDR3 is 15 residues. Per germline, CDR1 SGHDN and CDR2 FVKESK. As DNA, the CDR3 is TGTGCCAGCAGCCATGCGGCACAAGGGAACACTGAAGCTTTCTTT. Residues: CASSHAAQGNTEAFF.

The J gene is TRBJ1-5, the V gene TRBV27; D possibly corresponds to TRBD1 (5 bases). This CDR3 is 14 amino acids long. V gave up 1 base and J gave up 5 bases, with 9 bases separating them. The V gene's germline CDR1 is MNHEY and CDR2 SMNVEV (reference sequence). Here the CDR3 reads CASSLWGEDQPQHF. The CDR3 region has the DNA TGTGCCAGCAGTTTATGGGGCGAAGATCAGCCCCAGCATTTT.

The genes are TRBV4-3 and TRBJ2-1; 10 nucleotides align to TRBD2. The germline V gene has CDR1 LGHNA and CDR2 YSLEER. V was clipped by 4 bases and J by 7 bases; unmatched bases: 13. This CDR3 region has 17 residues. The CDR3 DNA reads TGCGCCAGCAGCCGCCCGACTAGCGGGTCTTCAGGGAATGAGCAGTTCTTC. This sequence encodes CASSRPTSGSSGNEQFF.

The CDR3, as DNA: TGTGCCAGCAGTTTAGGGCTGAGCTCCTACGAGCAGTACTTC. Translating gives CASSLGLSSYEQYF. The V call is TRBV27, the J call TRBJ2-7; D gene unclear. V was clipped by 2 bases and J by 0 bases, with 8 bases between them. Germline CDR1 is MNHEY and CDR2 is SMNVEV (reference sequence). The CDR3 is 14 residues long.

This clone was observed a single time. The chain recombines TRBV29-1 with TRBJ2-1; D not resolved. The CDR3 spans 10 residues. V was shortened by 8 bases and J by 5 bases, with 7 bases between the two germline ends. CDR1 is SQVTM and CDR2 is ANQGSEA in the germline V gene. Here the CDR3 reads CSTLNNEQFF. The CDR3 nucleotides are TGCAGCACTCTTAACAATGAGCAGTTCTTC.

The CDR3 DNA reads as TGTGCCAGCAGCTTAAGGGGACTAGCGGGGCCGAGCTCCTACAATGAGCAGTTCTTC. It codes for CASSLRGLAGPSSYNEQFF. The V gene is TRBV7-2, the J gene TRBJ2-1; 13 bases are shared with TRBD2. CDR3 size: 19 residues. CDR1 and CDR2 (germline): SGHTA, FQGNSA. Losses at the gene ends were 2 bases for V and 0 bases for J; bases not matched to a gene: 7.

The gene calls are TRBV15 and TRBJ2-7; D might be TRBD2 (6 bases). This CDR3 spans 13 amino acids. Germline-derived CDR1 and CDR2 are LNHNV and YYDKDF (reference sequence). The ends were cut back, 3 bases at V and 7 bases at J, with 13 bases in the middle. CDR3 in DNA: TGTGCCACCAGCAGGGACGGGGGATCGGAGCAGTACTTC. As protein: CATSRDGGSEQYF.

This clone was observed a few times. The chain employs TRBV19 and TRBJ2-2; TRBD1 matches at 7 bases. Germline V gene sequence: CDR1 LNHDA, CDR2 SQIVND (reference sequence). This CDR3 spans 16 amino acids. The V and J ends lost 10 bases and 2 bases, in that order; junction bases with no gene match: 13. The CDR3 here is CATWDRGGPNTGELFF. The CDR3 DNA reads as TGTGCCACCTGGGACAGAGGAGGCCCAAACACCGGGGAGCTGTTTTTT.

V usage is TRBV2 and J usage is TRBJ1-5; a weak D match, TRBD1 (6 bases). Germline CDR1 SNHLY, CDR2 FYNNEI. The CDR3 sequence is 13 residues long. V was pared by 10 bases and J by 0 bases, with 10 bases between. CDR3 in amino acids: CATQGYSNQPQHF. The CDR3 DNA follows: TGTGCCACCCAGGGGTATAGCAATCAGCCCCAGCATTTT.

CDR3 nucleotides: TGTGCCAGTAGTATCGATTCCGGGACAGGATTTGTCAATGAGCAGTTCTTC. Amino acid sequence: CASSIDSGTGFVNEQFF. The rearrangement uses TRBV19 and TRBJ2-1; 8 bases match TRBD1. This CDR3 is 17 amino acids long. CDR1 LNHDA and CDR2 SQIVND come from the germline V gene (reference sequence). V gave up 3 bases and J gave up 6 bases; unmatched junction bases: 13.

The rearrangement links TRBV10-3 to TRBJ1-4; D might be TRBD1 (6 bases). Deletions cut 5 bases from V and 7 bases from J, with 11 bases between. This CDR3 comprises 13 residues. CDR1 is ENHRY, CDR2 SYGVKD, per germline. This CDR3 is CAISPGQSEKLFF. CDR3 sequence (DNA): TGTGCCATCAGTCCTGGACAGAGTGAAAAACTGTTTTTT.

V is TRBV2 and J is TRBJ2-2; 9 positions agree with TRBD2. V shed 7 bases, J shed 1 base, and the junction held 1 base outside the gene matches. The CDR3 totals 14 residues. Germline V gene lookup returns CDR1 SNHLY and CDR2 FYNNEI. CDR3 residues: CASKLAGNTGELFF. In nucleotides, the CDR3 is TGTGCCAGCAAACTAGCGGGGAACACCGGGGAGCTGTTTTTT.